This T cell receptor (beta chain) was documented in a study of cytomegalovirus exposure and HLA in healthy donors. Regarding the study as a whole: In a later analysis, at a false discovery rate of 0.05, 16,951 TCR beta sequences matched HLA alleles.

The sample holds one count of this clone. The antigen remains undetermined. Primers: 60 Vbeta forward and 13 Jbeta reverse. Libraries were prepared by immunoSEQ multiplex PCR; TCRdb keeps only in-frame clonotypes and omits some of them. The sample consists of hundreds of thousands of clones, more than 65% of them appearing once. This CDR3 region has 13 residues. The ends lost 8 bases at V and 3 bases at J; junction bases unmatched: 4. Germline CDR1 is MNHEY and CDR2 is SMNVEV (reference sequence). Donors consisted of healthy bone marrow donors. Unrecorded immune exposure was likely among donors, who were nominally healthy when sampled.

The sequencing sample was made of PBMCs. V gene TRBV27 combines with J gene TRBJ2-5, with 9 bases identical to TRBD2. The sequence was collected from a man younger than 35 in good health and CMV-seronegative. The CDR3, as DNA: TGTGCCAGCTTTGCTAGCGGGGAAGAGACCCAGTACTTC. Amino acid sequence: CASFASGEETQYF.